This T cell receptor beta chain was sequenced for a study of CD8 T cells in ankylosing spondylitis. This clonotype was observed at least ten times. Its antigen is not identified. TCRdb reprocessed the 5' RACE reads with MiXCR, giving one entry per CDR3 protein. The profile shows approximately 180,000 distinct CDR3 sequences, around a sixth of them singletons. The V gene end was trimmed by 4 bases and the J gene end by 1 base; junction bases not matched to a gene: 8. Germline values: CDR1 MNHEY, CDR2 SVGAGI. CDR3 length equals 16 residues. Whole-study findings and limits: According to the report, clones linked to the disease were significantly enriched in matched synovial fluid samples taken from ankylosing spondylitis patients. Before this, some motif variants had been reported in reactive arthritis synovial fluid and blood. Disease-linked clones were CD8+ and relatively rare in peripheral blood. For ankylosing spondylitis blood, a TCR beta motif of under ten highly homologous variants appeared characteristic.

The source is a male donor aged 5 to 30 with ankylosing spondylitis or in good health (not recorded which). The gene calls are TRBV6-5 and TRBJ2-5; 8 nucleotides line up with TRBD1. Material: blood, either unsorted or a sorted T cell fraction (not recorded which). The CDR3 is CASSFIGTGGQETQYF. DNA for the CDR3: TGTGCCAGCAGTTTCATAGGGACAGGAGGCCAAGAGACCCAGTACTTC.